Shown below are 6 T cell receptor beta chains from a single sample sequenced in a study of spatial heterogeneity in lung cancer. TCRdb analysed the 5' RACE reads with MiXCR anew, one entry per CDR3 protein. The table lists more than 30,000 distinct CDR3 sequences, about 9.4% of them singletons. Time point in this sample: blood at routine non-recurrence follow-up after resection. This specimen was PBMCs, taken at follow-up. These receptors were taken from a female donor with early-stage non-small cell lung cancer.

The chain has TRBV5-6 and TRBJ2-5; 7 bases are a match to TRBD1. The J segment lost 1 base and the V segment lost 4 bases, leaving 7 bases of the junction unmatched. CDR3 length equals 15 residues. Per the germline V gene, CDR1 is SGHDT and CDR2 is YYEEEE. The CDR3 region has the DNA TGTGCCAGCAGCCCACCGGACAGGCGCCAAGAGACCCAGTACTTC. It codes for CASSPPDRRQETQYF. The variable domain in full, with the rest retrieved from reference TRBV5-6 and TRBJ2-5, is DAGVTQSPTHLIKTRGQQVTLRCSPKSGHDTVSWYQQALGQGPQFIFQYYEEEERQRGNFPDRFSGHQFPNYSSELNVNALLLGDSALYLCASSPPDRRQETQYFGPGTRLLVL.

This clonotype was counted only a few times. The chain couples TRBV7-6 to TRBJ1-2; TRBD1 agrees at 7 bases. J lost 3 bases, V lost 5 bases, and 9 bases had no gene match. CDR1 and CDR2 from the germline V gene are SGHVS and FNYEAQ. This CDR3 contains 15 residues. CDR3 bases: TGTGCCAGCAGCATGTCAGGGGGTCCTGACTATGGCTACACCTTC. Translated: CASSMSGGPDYGYTF.

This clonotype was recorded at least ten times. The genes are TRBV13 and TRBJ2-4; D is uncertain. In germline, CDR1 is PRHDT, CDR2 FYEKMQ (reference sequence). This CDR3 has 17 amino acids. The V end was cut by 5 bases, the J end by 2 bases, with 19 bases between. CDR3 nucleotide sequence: TGTGCCAGCAGCCTCGCCTTGTTCGGCCCTACCAAAAACATTCAGTACTTC. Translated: CASSLALFGPTKNIQYF.

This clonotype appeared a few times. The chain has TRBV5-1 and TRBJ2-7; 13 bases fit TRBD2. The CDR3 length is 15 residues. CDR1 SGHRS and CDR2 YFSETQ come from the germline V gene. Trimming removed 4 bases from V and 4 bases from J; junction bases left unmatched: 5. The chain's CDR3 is CASSQRTSGGYEQYF. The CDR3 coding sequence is TGCGCCAGCAGCCAAAGGACTAGCGGGGGTTACGAGCAGTACTTC.

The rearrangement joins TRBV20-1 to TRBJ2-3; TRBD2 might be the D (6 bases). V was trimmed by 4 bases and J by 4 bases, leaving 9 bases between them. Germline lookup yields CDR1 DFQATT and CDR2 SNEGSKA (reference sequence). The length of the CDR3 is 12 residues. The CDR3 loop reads CSATGGADTQYF. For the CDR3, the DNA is TGCAGTGCTACCGGAGGGGCAGATACGCAGTATTTT.

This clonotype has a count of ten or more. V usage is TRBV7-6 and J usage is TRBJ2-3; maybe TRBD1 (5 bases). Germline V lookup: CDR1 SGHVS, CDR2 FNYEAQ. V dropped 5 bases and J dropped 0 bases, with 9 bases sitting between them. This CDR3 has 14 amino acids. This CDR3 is CASSPTVSTDTQYF. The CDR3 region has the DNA TGTGCCAGCAGCCCGACAGTTAGCACAGATACGCAGTATTTT.